This T cell receptor beta chain was retrieved from a study of cytomegalovirus exposure and HLA in healthy donors. About the study: Per a later analysis, the approximately 600 first-cohort and 100 to 150 validation repertoires shared one platform.

Notes on this clone: Its specificity is unknown.

Trimming cost V 3 bases and J 0 bases, with 5 bases left between them. The CDR3 has 13 amino acids. Germline values: CDR1 SGHTA, CDR2 FQGNSA. Study-level findings and limits: TCR clusters originating in the first cohort tended to co-occur in the approximately 120 validation repertoires, according to a later analysis.

Some clones are missing from TCRdb's copy, which holds only in-frame ones; the method was immunoSEQ multiplex PCR. The sample comprises about 330,000 clones, about nine tenths of which are singletons, and about 0.8% rests with the top ten. A roughly 120-subject validation cohort, separate from the approximately 670-subject first cohort, supplied the donors. The source is a woman between 18 and 29 years old in good health and CMV-seronegative. The material sequenced was PBMCs. The rearrangement uses TRBV7-2 and TRBJ1-2; D gene unclear. The CDR3 DNA reads as TGTGCCAGCAGCTTGAGCGCTAACTATGGCTACACCTTC. This sequence encodes CASSLSANYGYTF.